This T cell receptor beta chain is from a study of identical twins. Per the germline V gene, CDR1 is LNHNV and CDR2 is YYDKDF (reference sequence). Trimming took 0 bases from V and 8 from J, leaving 16 bases between them. The CDR3 length is 15 residues. This clonotype was detected only a few times. Via MiXCR, TCRdb re-called the 5' RACE reads, giving one row per CDR3 protein. The profile shows hundreds of thousands of distinct CDR3 sequences, roughly 6% of them singletons. This TCR came from a young man in good health. Sequenced: naive T cells sorted from blood. The genes are TRBV15 and TRBJ1-2; no clear D gene. The CDR3 sequence: CATSRERLSDRGYTF. CDR3 coding DNA: TGTGCCACCAGCAGAGAGCGGCTGAGCGACCGGGGCTACACCTTC.